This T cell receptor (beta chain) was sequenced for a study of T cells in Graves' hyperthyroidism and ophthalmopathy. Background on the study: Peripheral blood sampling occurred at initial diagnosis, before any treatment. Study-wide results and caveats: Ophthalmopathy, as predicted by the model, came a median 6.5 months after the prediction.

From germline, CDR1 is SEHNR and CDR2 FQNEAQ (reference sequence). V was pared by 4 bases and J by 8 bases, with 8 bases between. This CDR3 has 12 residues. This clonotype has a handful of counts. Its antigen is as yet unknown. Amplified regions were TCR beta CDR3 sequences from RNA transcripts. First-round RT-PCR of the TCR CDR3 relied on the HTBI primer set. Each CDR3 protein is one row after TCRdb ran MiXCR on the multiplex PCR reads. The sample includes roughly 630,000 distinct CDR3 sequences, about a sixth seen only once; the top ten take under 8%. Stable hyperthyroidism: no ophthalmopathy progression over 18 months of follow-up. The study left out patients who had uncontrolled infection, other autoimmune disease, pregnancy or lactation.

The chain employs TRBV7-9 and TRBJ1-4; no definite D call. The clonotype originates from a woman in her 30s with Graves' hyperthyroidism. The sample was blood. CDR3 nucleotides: TGTGCCAGCAGCTCGCCAGAAGAAAAACTGTTTTTT. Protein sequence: CASSSPEEKLFF.